These T cell receptor beta chains were read from a single sample in a study of cytomegalovirus exposure and HLA in healthy donors. Generated by immunoSEQ multiplex PCR, the TCRdb table keeps only in-frame clones and is missing some. The sample shows around 90,000 clones, roughly 86% of them seen only once. Input material: PBMCs. The receptors stem from a man aged 30 to 45 in good health and CMV-seropositive. Each CDR3 is given with its conserved first and last residue. The order of the fields is clone size, D gene, V gene, J gene, CDR3 DNA, CDR3 protein. A D gene is named only where the DNA matches it firmly. The size entry is marked missing in some rows and otherwise reads once, few, many or a size class.

abundance: -
d_gene: TRBD2
v_gene: TRBV7-2
j_gene: TRBJ2-7
CDR3nt: TGTGCCAGCAGCCCTCTACCGGGAGGTGCTTGGTACGAGCAGTACTTC
CDR3aa: CASSPLPGGAWYEQYF

abundance: few
d_gene: TRBD1
v_gene: TRBV7-9
j_gene: TRBJ1-2
CDR3nt: TGTGCCAGCATCAGTACGGGACAGGGGGACTATGGCTACACCTTC
CDR3aa: CASISTGQGDYGYTF

abundance: -
d_gene: -
v_gene: TRBV27
j_gene: TRBJ2-1
CDR3nt: TGTGCCAGCACGGGCGGTCCGGGACACTCCTACAATGAGCAGTTCTTC
CDR3aa: CASTGGPGHSYNEQFF

abundance: -
d_gene: TRBD2
v_gene: TRBV5-1
j_gene: TRBJ2-3
CDR3nt: TGCGCCAGCAGGAGGACTAGCGGGAGTGTTTTAGATACGCAGTATTTT
CDR3aa: CASRRTSGSVLDTQYF

abundance: -
d_gene: TRBD2
v_gene: TRBV6-5
j_gene: TRBJ2-2
CDR3nt: TGTGCCAGCAGTTCTAGCGGGGCCTCGAACACCGGGGAGCTGTTTTTT
CDR3aa: CASSSSGASNTGELFF

abundance: -
d_gene: -
v_gene: TRBV27
j_gene: TRBJ1-4
CDR3nt: TGTGCCAGCAGGCCCGCGTCAACTAATGAAAAACTGTTTTTT
CDR3aa: CASRPASTNEKLFF

abundance: -
d_gene: TRBD1
v_gene: TRBV28
j_gene: TRBJ1-2
CDR3nt: TGTGCCAGCAGTTCCCCGTGGACAGGCCTTAACTATGGCTACACCTTC
CDR3aa: CASSSPWTGLNYGYTF

abundance: once
d_gene: -
v_gene: TRBV19
j_gene: TRBJ2-1
CDR3nt: TGTGCTACGAGTGCCTACAATGAGCAGTTCTTC
CDR3aa: CATSAYNEQFF

abundance: -
d_gene: TRBD1
v_gene: TRBV27
j_gene: TRBJ2-3
CDR3nt: TGTGCCAGCAGCCGGGACAGGGGTACAGATACGCAGTATTTT
CDR3aa: CASSRDRGTDTQYF

abundance: -
d_gene: TRBD2
v_gene: TRBV5-6
j_gene: TRBJ2-1
CDR3nt: TGTGCCAGCAGCTACTTAGCGGGAGCGGGCAATGAGCAGTTCTTC
CDR3aa: CASSYLAGAGNEQFF

abundance: -
d_gene: -
v_gene: TRBV6-6
j_gene: TRBJ2-3
CDR3nt: TGTGCCAGCAGCAAACGGGTTGATACGCAGTATTTT
CDR3aa: CASSKRVDTQYF

abundance: -
d_gene: -
v_gene: TRBV11-2
j_gene: TRBJ2-7
CDR3nt: TGTGCCAGCAGCTCCCCCCGTCTTAGTCCCCGGGAGCAGTACTTC
CDR3aa: CASSSPRLSPREQYF

abundance: -
d_gene: TRBD1
v_gene: TRBV7-8
j_gene: TRBJ2-2
CDR3nt: TGTGCCAGCAGCTTTAGTGTGGTCGGGACAGGCTACACCGGGGAGCTGTTTTTT
CDR3aa: CASSFSVVGTGYTGELFF

abundance: -
d_gene: -
v_gene: TRBV5-1
j_gene: TRBJ2-2
CDR3nt: TGCGCCAGCAGCTTGGACCCGACTGATAACACCGGGGAGCTGTTTTTT
CDR3aa: CASSLDPTDNTGELFF

abundance: -
d_gene: -
v_gene: TRBV2
j_gene: TRBJ1-2
CDR3nt: TGTGCCAGCAGCGGCCAGGGAACCTATGGCTACACCTTC
CDR3aa: CASSGQGTYGYTF

abundance: -
d_gene: -
v_gene: TRBV9
j_gene: TRBJ2-6
CDR3nt: TGTGCCAGCAGCGTGTACTCTGGGGCCAACGTCCTGACTTTC
CDR3aa: CASSVYSGANVLTF

abundance: -
d_gene: -
v_gene: TRBV10-2
j_gene: TRBJ2-7
CDR3nt: TGCGCCAGCAGTGAGTCGGCGTTGGGCACAGACTACGAGCAGTACTTC
CDR3aa: CASSESALGTDYEQYF

abundance: -
d_gene: TRBD1
v_gene: TRBV10-1
j_gene: TRBJ1-1
CDR3nt: TGCGCCAGCCTCCGACAGGGACTCACTGAAGCTTTCTTT
CDR3aa: CASLRQGLTEAFF

abundance: -
d_gene: -
v_gene: TRBV7-9
j_gene: TRBJ2-7
CDR3nt: TGTGCCAGCAGCCCCTCCGGGGGTAGGGACGAGCAGTACTTC
CDR3aa: CASSPSGGRDEQYF

abundance: -
d_gene: TRBD1
v_gene: TRBV5-1
j_gene: TRBJ1-2
CDR3nt: TGCGCCAGCAGCTTGGGACGGGACAGGAGTAACTATGGCTACACCTTC
CDR3aa: CASSLGRDRSNYGYTF

abundance: -
d_gene: TRBD1
v_gene: TRBV27
j_gene: TRBJ1-1
CDR3nt: TGTGCCAGCAGTAAAGGACAGGGAATGAACACTGAAGCTTTCTTT
CDR3aa: CASSKGQGMNTEAFF

abundance: -
d_gene: TRBD1
v_gene: TRBV15
j_gene: TRBJ1-5
CDR3nt: TGTGCCACCAACCCCAGGGGGCTCGATCAGCCCCAGCATTTT
CDR3aa: CATNPRGLDQPQHF

abundance: -
d_gene: TRBD2
v_gene: TRBV28
j_gene: TRBJ2-3
CDR3nt: TGTGCCAGCAGTTTCTTGGTAGCGGGGACTTCTAGCACAGATACGCAGTATTTT
CDR3aa: CASSFLVAGTSSTDTQYF

abundance: -
d_gene: TRBD2
v_gene: TRBV10-1
j_gene: TRBJ2-1
CDR3nt: TGCGCCAGCAGCCCCGGGACTAGCGGGAGCCCATCCTACAATGAGCAGTTCTTC
CDR3aa: CASSPGTSGSPSYNEQFF

abundance: -
d_gene: -
v_gene: TRBV28
j_gene: TRBJ1-2
CDR3nt: TGTGCCAGCAGACAGGGTTCCTATGGCTACACCTTC
CDR3aa: CASRQGSYGYTF

abundance: -
d_gene: -
v_gene: TRBV5-1
j_gene: TRBJ1-1
CDR3nt: TGCGCCAGCAGAGAACAGACGAACACTGAAGCTTTCTTT
CDR3aa: CASREQTNTEAFF

abundance: -
d_gene: TRBD1
v_gene: TRBV30
j_gene: TRBJ2-2
CDR3nt: TGTGCCTGGAGTGCGTTCCAACAGGGGGCGAACACCGGGGAGCTGTTTTTT
CDR3aa: CAWSAFQQGANTGELFF

abundance: -
d_gene: TRBD2
v_gene: TRBV10-3
j_gene: TRBJ2-1
CDR3nt: TGTGCCATCATGACACCGGGACTATCCCCCTACAATGAGCAGTTCTTC
CDR3aa: CAIMTPGLSPYNEQFF

abundance: -
d_gene: TRBD1
v_gene: TRBV5-1
j_gene: TRBJ1-2
CDR3nt: TGCGCCAGCAGCTCCTCACCAGGACAGGCCTATGGCTACACCTTC
CDR3aa: CASSSSPGQAYGYTF

abundance: -
d_gene: -
v_gene: TRBV6-1
j_gene: TRBJ1-5
CDR3nt: TGTGCCAGCAGGGGGCGAGGGGGTGACAATCAGCCCCAGCATTTT
CDR3aa: CASRGRGGDNQPQHF

abundance: -
d_gene: -
v_gene: TRBV9
j_gene: TRBJ2-5
CDR3nt: TGTGCCAGCAGCGTAGGATGGGGCGGTTCGAGAGAGACCCAGTACTTC
CDR3aa: CASSVGWGGSRETQYF

abundance: -
d_gene: TRBD2
v_gene: TRBV9
j_gene: TRBJ2-7
CDR3nt: TGTGCCAGCAGCGTAGGTTCCCTAGCGGGAGCCGAGCAGTACTTC
CDR3aa: CASSVGSLAGAEQYF

abundance: few
d_gene: -
v_gene: TRBV14
j_gene: TRBJ2-7
CDR3nt: TGTGCCAGCAGCCAAGATTCGTCAGGTTTGGACGAGCAGTACTTC
CDR3aa: CASSQDSSGLDEQYF

abundance: -
d_gene: TRBD2
v_gene: TRBV7-8
j_gene: TRBJ2-3
CDR3nt: TGTGCCAGCAGCGTAACTAGCGGGAGGGCAAAAGATACGCAGTATTTT
CDR3aa: CASSVTSGRAKDTQYF

abundance: -
d_gene: TRBD1
v_gene: TRBV5-1
j_gene: TRBJ1-4
CDR3nt: TGCGCCAGCAGCGTAGACCCCCGGTCAGGGGGAGCAACTAATGAAAAACTGTTTTTT
CDR3aa: CASSVDPRSGGATNEKLFF

abundance: once
d_gene: TRBD1
v_gene: TRBV7-9
j_gene: TRBJ2-2
CDR3nt: TGTGCCAGCAGCCGGGACAGGGCGCTCACCGGGGAGCTGTTTTTT
CDR3aa: CASSRDRALTGELFF

abundance: -
d_gene: -
v_gene: TRBV6-6
j_gene: TRBJ2-2
CDR3nt: TGTGCCGCAAACGCGGCCGGCAGACCTAACACCGGGGAGCTGTTTTTT
CDR3aa: CAANAAGRPNTGELFF

abundance: -
d_gene: -
v_gene: TRBV27
j_gene: TRBJ2-2
CDR3nt: TGTGCCAGCACCATCAACACCGGGGAGCTGTTTTTT
CDR3aa: CASTINTGELFF

abundance: -
d_gene: -
v_gene: TRBV4-1
j_gene: TRBJ2-7
CDR3nt: TGCGCCAGCAGCCAAGAGAGGCGATTCGAGCAGTACTTC
CDR3aa: CASSQERRFEQYF

abundance: -
d_gene: -
v_gene: TRBV5-8
j_gene: TRBJ2-2
CDR3nt: TGTGCCAGCAGCGATAGAGATACCGGGGAGCTGTTTTTT
CDR3aa: CASSDRDTGELFF

abundance: -
d_gene: -
v_gene: TRBV4-1
j_gene: TRBJ2-2
CDR3nt: TGCGCCAGCAGCCAACTTATGTTCACCGGGGAGCTGTTTTTT
CDR3aa: CASSQLMFTGELFF

abundance: -
d_gene: TRBD2
v_gene: TRBV30
j_gene: TRBJ2-7
CDR3nt: TGTGCCTGGAGTCTAGCGGGATTGAAAAACGAGCAGTACTTC
CDR3aa: CAWSLAGLKNEQYF